One sample yielded the 31 T cell receptor beta chains listed below, sequenced in a study of regulatory T cells in long-lasting Graves disease. Time point meaning: newly diagnosed GD, antithyroid drugs for less than 3 months. PBMCs provided the RNA from which the TCR library was made. For TCR beta, libraries came from iRepertoire HTBI primers and Arm-PCR of CDR3 regions. TCRdb re-derived calls from the multiplex PCR reads in MiXCR, one entry per CDR3 protein. The data show around 240,000 distinct CDR3 sequences, 18% seen once. The data were also submitted as part of a second study, on T cells in Graves' hyperthyroidism and ophthalmopathy.

The specimen comprised peripheral blood mononuclear cells (PBMCs), sampled at new diagnosis, from a patient treated with antithyroid drugs. Every receptor here comes from a woman aged 25-40 years with Graves disease.

At least ten counts were recorded for this clonotype. DNA of the CDR3: TGTGCCAGCTCCCCTCCGGACAGGGCCATCTATGGCTACACCTTC. It yields the protein CASSPPDRAIYGYTF. The chain recombines TRBV18 with TRBJ1-2, with TRBD1 matching 8 bases. Germline V gene data show CDR1 as KGHSH and CDR2 as LQKENI. The CDR3 is 15 residues long. V was clipped by 6 bases and J by 4 bases; unmatched bases: 10.

The chain employs TRBV18 and TRBJ1-2, with 10 bases aligning to TRBD1. CDR3 length: 16 amino acids. The junction had 12 bases not matched to a gene; V was cut back by 3 bases and J by 8 bases. Germline CDR1 reads KGHSH; CDR2 reads LQKENI. The CDR3 here is CASSPEAGTGAEGYTF. DNA of the CDR3: TGTGCCAGCTCACCTGAAGCCGGGACAGGGGCAGAGGGCTACACCTTC.

There are many counts of this clonotype. This sequence joins TRBV20-1 and TRBJ1-2, with D unclear. Germline V gene data show CDR1 as DFQATT and CDR2 as SNEGSKA (reference sequence). Trimming took 5 bases from V and 0 from J, leaving 13 bases between them. The CDR3 sequence is 14 residues long. This chain's CDR3 is CSAVFIQPNYGYTF. CDR3 in DNA: TGCAGTGCTGTCTTTATACAGCCTAACTATGGCTACACCTTC.

This clonotype was seen repeatedly, ten times or more. V is TRBV4-1 and J is TRBJ1-2; 7 bases agree with TRBD1. The CDR3 runs to 15 residues. The germline V gene has CDR1 MGHRA and CDR2 YSYEKL. Trimming at V came to 5 bases and at J to 4 bases, leaving 10 bases not matched to a gene. CDR3 region: CASSDWPTGSYGYTF. As DNA, the CDR3 is TGCGCCAGCAGCGACTGGCCGACAGGGTCCTATGGCTACACCTTC.

As concerns this clonotype: A read error is the likely source, as a far larger clone sits one nucleotide away. CDR3 in amino acids: CSARQDRGVGTQYF. CDR3 in DNA: TGCAGTGCTAGACAGGACAGGGGCGTTGGGACCCAGTACTTC. The chain combines TRBV20-1 with TRBJ2-1; 9 bases fit TRBD1. TRBJ2-5 matches the DNA end more closely, so the J call is doubtful. This CDR3 spans 14 amino acids. Germline loops: CDR1 DFQATT, CDR2 SNEGSKA (reference sequence).

The chain is built from TRBV7-8 and TRBJ2-5, with 12 bases identical to TRBD2. There are 18 residues in the CDR3. The V segment lost 4 bases and the J segment 2 bases; nucleotides outside the gene matches: 11. The germline CDR1 and CDR2 sequences are SGHVS and FQNEAQ. The DNA for the CDR3 is TGTGCCAGCAGCTCCTTTCCCCGACTAGCGGGGGTACAAGAGACCCAGTACTTC. Translated, it gives CASSSFPRLAGVQETQYF.

The rearrangement joins TRBV4-1 to TRBJ1-1, with D possibly matching TRBD1 (5 bases). The germline V and J ends were trimmed by 3 bases and 5 bases, with 16 bases remaining between them. This CDR3 comprises 15 residues. Germline V CDR1 and CDR2: MGHRA, YSYEKL. Here the CDR3 DNA reads TGCGCCAGCAGCCACTGGACACCCTTGTGGACTGAAGCTTTCTTT. Protein: CASSHWTPLWTEAFF.

About this clonotype: A far larger clone is off by one base, so a read error is likely. The V call is TRBV3-1, the J call TRBJ2-1; 9 positions agree with TRBD2. The CDR3 runs to 15 residues. Germline V gives CDR1 LGHDT, CDR2 YNNKEL (reference sequence). The CDR3 DNA is TGTGCCGGCAGCCTAATAGCGGGGGCTAACAATGAGCAGTTCTTC. Its protein is CAGSLIAGANNEQFF.

This clonotype was found many times. V and J are TRBV20-1 and TRBJ2-1, with TRBD2 matching over 7 bases. Germline CDR1 reads DFQATT; CDR2 reads SNEGSKA (reference sequence). Unmatched junction bases numbered 6, after V lost 3 bases and J lost 4 bases. The CDR3 is made up of 14 amino acids. In DNA, the CDR3 is TGCAGTGCTAGGGACGGGGGGACTTACAATGAGCAGTTCTTC. It specifies CSARDGGTYNEQFF.

This clonotype appeared many times. The chain joins TRBV6-4 to TRBJ1-5; D is possibly TRBD1 (6 bases). Germline V gene data show CDR1 as MRHNA and CDR2 as SNTAGT. The CDR3 is 18 amino acids. V lost 7 bases and J 0 bases, leaving 22 bases between the germline ends. The CDR3 sequence is CASNRDCGGGYSNQPQHF. The CDR3 bases are TGTGCCAGCAACAGGGACTGTGGCGGGGGGTATAGCAATCAGCCCCAGCATTTT.

This clonotype was seen repeatedly, ten times or more. The chain couples TRBV6-1 to TRBJ2-2; 8 bases are a match to TRBD2. CDR1 and CDR2 from the germline V gene are MNHNS and SASEGT. The CDR3 has 20 amino acids. The J segment lost 4 bases and the V segment lost 7 bases, leaving 23 bases of the junction unmatched. The CDR3 loop reads CASTYGRGTSQTRSTGELFF. The CDR3 DNA follows: TGTGCCAGCACCTACGGGAGGGGGACTAGTCAAACTAGATCCACCGGGGAGCTGTTTTTT.

This clonotype was found many times. The chain has TRBV29-1 and TRBJ1-4, with 8 bases identical to TRBD1. The CDR3 sequence is 13 residues long. The V gene end was trimmed by 5 bases and the J gene end by 10 bases; junction bases not matched to a gene: 9. Germline V CDR1 and CDR2: SQVTM, ANQGSEA. Written as DNA, the CDR3 is TGCAGCGTTAGACAGGGGTGGGCTGGAAAACTGTTTTTT. It yields the protein CSVRQGWAGKLFF.

In its sample, this clonotype was seen many times. This sequence joins TRBV20-1 and TRBJ1-3, with D unresolved. The CDR3 is 12 residues long. Germline V lookup: CDR1 DFQATT, CDR2 SNEGSKA (reference sequence). V was clipped by 2 bases and J by 6 bases, with 8 bases between them. CDR3 in amino acids: CSARLNENTIYF. CDR3 bases: TGCAGTGCTAGACTGAATGAAAACACCATATATTTT.

This clonotype occurred many times. The rearrangement links TRBV12-3 or TRBV12-4 to TRBJ2-7, with 7 bases matching TRBD1. After removal of 3 bases from V and 1 base from J, the junction contained 3 bases not matched to a gene. The CDR3 has 14 amino acids. The CDR3: CASSFLTGSYEQYF. In DNA, the CDR3 is TGTGCCAGCAGTTTCCTGACAGGGTCCTACGAGCAGTACTTC.

This clonotype occurred many times. The CDR3 reads CATSRDRQARGNTIYF. The CDR3 coding sequence is TGTGCCACCAGCAGAGATCGGCAGGCGAGAGGAAACACCATATATTTT. J is TRBJ1-3 and V is TRBV15, with D uncertain. V was pared by 0 bases and J by 4 bases, with 13 bases between. Germline lookup yields CDR1 LNHNV and CDR2 YYDKDF (reference sequence). CDR3 length: 16 residues.

This clonotype was counted ten times or more. The chain couples TRBV20-1 to TRBJ2-1, with TRBD1 identical over 7 bases. The CDR3 runs to 15 residues. With V trimmed by 6 bases and J by 5 bases, 13 bases remained unmatched. Germline V gene sequence: CDR1 DFQATT, CDR2 SNEGSKA (reference sequence). In nucleotides, the CDR3 is TGCAGTGCCGCTAGCACCGACAGGGCAAACAATGAGCAGTTCTTC. This translates into CSAASTDRANNEQFF.

This clonotype has ten or more counts. This sequence joins TRBV29-1 and TRBJ2-1; tentatively, D is TRBD1 (6 bases). There are 12 residues in the CDR3. V lost 4 bases to trimming and J lost 3 bases, with 7 bases between them. Germline CDR1 SQVTM, CDR2 ANQGSEA. The CDR3 sequence: CSVGDNYNEQFF. The CDR3 DNA is TGCAGCGTTGGGGACAACTACAATGAGCAGTTCTTC.

This clonotype was detected many times. The rearrangement links TRBV2 to TRBJ1-6; possibly TRBD1 for D (5 bases). CDR1 and CDR2 (germline): SNHLY, FYNNEI. V was pared by 6 bases and J by 7 bases, with 10 bases between. This CDR3 contains 13 residues. CDR3 nucleotide sequence: TGTGCCAGCAGGGAACAGGAAAATTCACCCCTCCACTTT. Its protein product is CASREQENSPLHF.

This clonotype was found many times. The chain is built from TRBV13 and TRBJ2-6; D call uncertain. With 5 bases removed from V and 1 base from J, the gap between germline ends came to 9 bases. CDR3 length: 15 residues. Germline CDR1 and CDR2: PRHDT and FYEKMQ (reference sequence). CDR3 sequence (DNA): TGTGCCAGCAGCCATCTGTCGTCTGGGGCCAACGTCCTGACTTTC. Translation gives CASSHLSSGANVLTF.

This clonotype has a count of ten or more. The CDR3 DNA reads as TGTGCCACCAGTGATAGCTCCTTCCGACAGGGACAAGAGACCCAGTACTTC. Protein product: CATSDSSFRQGQETQYF. The chain has TRBV24-1 and TRBJ2-5; 7 bases are a match to TRBD1. In germline, CDR1 is KGHDR, CDR2 SFDVKD. The CDR3 extends over 17 amino acids. V lost 3 bases, J lost 2 bases, and 11 bases stayed unmatched.

This chain joins TRBV30 and TRBJ2-7; 8 nucleotides align to TRBD2. Losses at the gene ends were 1 base for V and 1 base for J; bases not matched to a gene: 6. This CDR3 comprises 15 residues. Germline lookup yields CDR1 GTSNPN and CDR2 SVGIG (reference sequence). CDR3 nucleotides: TGTGCCTGGAGTGCCCAAGTAGCGGGGTCCTACGAGCAGTACTTC. Encoded protein: CAWSAQVAGSYEQYF.

This clonotype came up a few times. The gene calls are TRBV6-2 or TRBV6-3 and TRBJ2-5; D remains ambiguous. Germline V gene lookup returns CDR1 MNHEY and CDR2 SVGEGT. The germline V and J ends were trimmed by 6 bases and 4 bases, with 12 bases remaining between them. The CDR3 totals 13 residues. The CDR3, as DNA: TGTGCCAGCAGCGCGATCGGCCGAGAGACCCAGTACTTC. It specifies CASSAIGRETQYF.

This clonotype has just one count. The germline gene is not matched at one end of the junction; a read error may be the cause. V usage is TRBV5-1 and J usage is TRBJ2-1, with a tentative D call TRBD2 (5 bases). The CDR3 loop spans 13 amino acids. Germline CDR1 reads SGHRS; CDR2 reads YFSETQ. This CDR3 is CASINGTYNEQFF. CDR3 DNA sequence: TGTGCCAGCATCAACGGGACCTACAATGAGCAGTTCTTC.

Written as DNA, the CDR3 is TGTGCCAGCAGTTTAGGTGACAGGGGTCCCGAGCAGTACTTC. Residues: CASSLGDRGPEQYF. This chain joins TRBV12-3 or TRBV12-4 and TRBJ2-7; 8 bases map to TRBD1. Trimming took 1 base from V and 6 from J; bases not matched to a gene: 5. The CDR3 contains 14 residues.

This clonotype was counted ten times or more. V usage is TRBV3-1 and J usage is TRBJ1-4; 7 positions match TRBD1. J lost 8 bases, V lost 4 bases, and 10 bases had no gene match. The CDR3 contains 15 residues. Germline-derived CDR1 and CDR2 are LGHDT and YNNKEL (reference sequence). The CDR3 DNA reads as TGTGCCAGCAGCCTCAGGGGACAGCCGAAAGAAAAACTGTTTTTT. It specifies CASSLRGQPKEKLFF.

This chain links TRBV5-1 with TRBJ1-5; TRBD1 aligns across 8 bases. The CDR3 runs 15 residues. Trimming removed 0 bases from V and 5 bases from J; junction bases left unmatched: 4. Germline-derived CDR1 and CDR2 are SGHRS and YFSETQ. The CDR3, as DNA: TGCGCCAGCAGCTTGGACGGACAGGGCTATCAGCCCCAGCATTTT. Amino acids: CASSLDGQGYQPQHF.

V and J are TRBV20-1 and TRBJ2-1; the D is unclear. In germline, CDR1 is DFQATT, CDR2 SNEGSKA (reference sequence). The V and J ends lost 1 base and 2 bases respectively, with 21 bases between them. The CDR3 runs to 18 residues. CDR3 sequence: CSARGGSKVDSAYNEQFF. CDR3 coding DNA: TGCAGTGCTAGAGGTGGTAGTAAGGTCGACTCTGCCTACAATGAGCAGTTCTTC.

This clonotype was recorded a few times. J is TRBJ2-6 and V is TRBV6-1; D unclear. There are 15 residues in the CDR3. V was cut by 1 base and J by 2 bases, with 6 bases left in between. Germline values: CDR1 MNHNS, CDR2 SASEGT. This CDR3 is CASSEGGTGANVLTF. The DNA for the CDR3 is TGTGCCAGCAGTGAAGGGGGAACTGGGGCCAACGTCCTGACTTTC.

This clonotype was seen just once. J is TRBJ2-3 and V is TRBV6-2 or TRBV6-3; perhaps TRBD2 as D (6 bases). CDR1 is MNHEY and CDR2 is SVGEGT in the germline V gene. The V end lost 2 bases, the J end lost 3 bases, and 12 bases lay between the germline ends. The CDR3 totals 15 residues. CDR3 in DNA: TGTGCCAGCAGTTACGGGACTTTTAAAACAGATACGCAGTATTTT. It codes for CASSYGTFKTDTQYF.

About this clonotype: Just one base apart from a much larger clone, this may be a read error. The CDR3 DNA is TGTGCCAGCAGTCCACAGAACAATCAGCCCCAGCATTTT. Amino acids: CASSPQNNQPQHF. V and J are TRBV6-1 and TRBJ1-5; no clear D gene. The CDR3 is made up of 13 amino acids. Germline CDR1 reads MNHNS; CDR2 reads SASEGT. V was cut by 5 bases and J by 3 bases, with 8 bases left in between.

In this sample, this clonotype turned up many times. The V call is TRBV18, the J call TRBJ2-7; TRBD1 is a possible D gene (6 bases). The CDR3 runs to 13 residues. V lost 3 bases and J lost 7, with 13 bases in between. Germline lookup yields CDR1 KGHSH and CDR2 LQKENI. For the CDR3, the DNA is TGTGCCAGCTCACCGACAGGTCGCGGGGAGCAGTACTTC. Protein: CASSPTGRGEQYF.